This TCR beta chain appears in the sequencing data of a study of shared clonotypes between healthy human individuals. The CDR3 totals 16 residues. V shed 0 bases, J shed 5 bases, and the junction held 7 bases outside the gene matches. From germline, CDR1 is LNHNV and CDR2 YYDKDF (reference sequence). Deep-level settings were used for running the assay. Every immunoSEQ plate was one replicate of a subset's evenly spread DNA. Generated by immunoSEQ multiplex PCR, the TCRdb table keeps only in-frame clones and is missing some. The sample has about 600,000 clones, roughly 79% seen once; the top ten hold 12%. This clone was picked up a small number of times. All the donors were Caucasian adults who lived in Nashville, Tennessee. Unsorted samples, those not sorted, used approximately 90 million PBMCs for genomic DNA.

The sequence derives from a woman in her thirties or forties in good health. Some clones in this sample may be carry-over from other donors' samples. The material sequenced was PBMCs. V usage is TRBV15 and J usage is TRBJ2-5; 9 nucleotides align to TRBD2. CDR3 nucleotide sequence: TGTGCCACCAGCAGAGAAGGGCTAGCGGGACATGAGACCCAGTACTTC. As protein: CATSREGLAGHETQYF.